This is a list of T cell receptor beta chains from one sample in a study of response to subunit inactivated influenza vaccine. TCRdb called the RT-PCR reads again in MiXCR, with one record for every CDR3 protein. The sample includes 450,000 to 600,000 distinct CDR3 sequences, more than 7% seen only once; the top ten take around 13%. The sequencing here drew on PBMCs from blood, taken less than 30 months after vaccination. Receptor source: a man between 50 and 70 years old who received an inactivated influenza vaccine. The CDR3 runs from the conserved cysteine through the conserved F or W. A D gene is named only where the DNA matches it firmly. Part of the rows lack a size; the others show once, few, many or a class for expanded clones.

CDR3aa: CASSARGPFRETQYF
CDR3nt: TGTGCCAGCAGCGCAAGAGGACCCTTCCGAGAGACCCAGTACTTC
d_gene: .
v_gene: TRBV9
j_gene: TRBJ2-5
abundance: .

CDR3aa: CASSQGLRRGAGYTF
CDR3nt: TGCGCCAGCAGCCAAGGCCTCCGGCGAGGAGCTGGCTACACCTTC
d_gene: .
v_gene: TRBV4-3
j_gene: TRBJ1-2
abundance: .

CDR3aa: CASRGLAGQNSYNEQFF
CDR3nt: TGTGCCAGCAGGGGACTAGCGGGACAGAACTCCTACAATGAGCAGTTCTTC
d_gene: TRBD2
v_gene: TRBV6-1
j_gene: TRBJ2-1
abundance: .

CDR3aa: CSAYAGTGVYEQYF
CDR3nt: TGCAGTGCTTACGCCGGGACAGGGGTATACGAGCAGTACTTC
d_gene: TRBD1
v_gene: TRBV20-1
j_gene: TRBJ2-7
abundance: .

CDR3aa: CASSMISERVGSYEQYF
CDR3nt: TGTGCCAGTAGTATGATTAGCGAGAGAGTCGGGTCCTACGAGCAGTACTTC
d_gene: .
v_gene: TRBV19
j_gene: TRBJ2-7
abundance: many

CDR3aa: CASSQVGVGNEKLFF
CDR3nt: TGCGCCAGCAGCCAAGTAGGAGTGGGCAATGAAAAACTGTTTTTT
d_gene: .
v_gene: TRBV4-1
j_gene: TRBJ1-4
abundance: few

CDR3aa: CATSRTAGLQETQYF
CDR3nt: TGTGCCACCAGCAGGACAGCGGGCCTACAAGAGACCCAGTACTTC
d_gene: .
v_gene: TRBV15
j_gene: TRBJ2-5
abundance: many

CDR3aa: CASSFRSNQPQHF
CDR3nt: TGTGCCAGCAGCTTTCGTAGCAATCAGCCCCAGCATTTT
d_gene: .
v_gene: TRBV7-2
j_gene: TRBJ1-5
abundance: .

CDR3aa: CASSQEETSNYGYTF
CDR3nt: TGCGCCAGCAGCCAAGAAGAGACTTCTAACTATGGCTACACCTTC
d_gene: .
v_gene: TRBV4-1
j_gene: TRBJ1-2
abundance: .

CDR3aa: CSAMVLAKNIQYF
CDR3nt: TGCAGTGCTATGGTCCTAGCCAAAAACATTCAGTACTTC
d_gene: .
v_gene: TRBV20-1
j_gene: TRBJ2-4
abundance: .

CDR3aa: CASSARGGTDTQYF
CDR3nt: TGTGCCAGCAGTGCACGGGGCGGCACAGATACGCAGTATTTT
d_gene: .
v_gene: TRBV6-1
j_gene: TRBJ2-3
abundance: many

CDR3aa: CSAPLAGVAKNIQYF
CDR3nt: TGCAGTGCTCCACTAGCGGGAGTAGCCAAAAACATTCAGTACTTC
d_gene: TRBD2
v_gene: TRBV20-1
j_gene: TRBJ2-4
abundance: few

CDR3aa: CASSVAERPYDTQYF
CDR3nt: TGTGCCAGCAGCGTAGCTGAGAGGCCCTACGATACGCAGTATTTT
d_gene: .
v_gene: TRBV9
j_gene: TRBJ2-3
abundance: many

CDR3aa: CASSLVGTGRYEQYF
CDR3nt: TGTGCCAGCAGCTTAGTCGGGACAGGGCGCTACGAGCAGTACTTC
d_gene: TRBD1
v_gene: TRBV7-9
j_gene: TRBJ2-7
abundance: many

CDR3aa: CASSLGQVINSPLHF
CDR3nt: TGTGCCAGCAGTCTCGGACAGGTGATTAATTCACCCCTCCACTTT
d_gene: TRBD1
v_gene: TRBV27
j_gene: TRBJ1-6
abundance: .

CDR3aa: CSANRVNEQFF
CDR3nt: TGCAGCGCAAACAGGGTAAATGAGCAGTTCTTC
d_gene: .
v_gene: TRBV29-1
j_gene: TRBJ2-1
abundance: many

CDR3aa: CATSRGTSGGLNEQFF
CDR3nt: TGTGCCACCAGCAGAGGGACTAGCGGGGGTCTAAATGAGCAGTTCTTC
d_gene: TRBD2
v_gene: TRBV15
j_gene: TRBJ2-1
abundance: .

CDR3aa: CSARVSGRGRGSNQPQHF
CDR3nt: TGCAGTGCTAGAGTGAGCGGCAGGGGGCGAGGTAGCAATCAGCCCCAGCATTTT
d_gene: TRBD1
v_gene: TRBV20-1
j_gene: TRBJ1-5
abundance: many

CDR3aa: CASSNHITSGRAYEQFF
CDR3nt: TGTGCCAGTAGTAACCATATTACTAGCGGGAGGGCTTATGAGCAGTTCTTC
d_gene: TRBD2
v_gene: TRBV19
j_gene: TRBJ2-1
abundance: few

CDR3aa: CASSRSGFTDTQYF
CDR3nt: TGTGCCAGCAGCCGAAGCGGATTCACAGATACGCAGTATTTT
d_gene: .
v_gene: TRBV28
j_gene: TRBJ2-3
abundance: .

CDR3aa: CASSQVGTGGREQFF
CDR3nt: TGCGCCAGCAGCCAAGTTGGGACAGGGGGTCGTGAGCAGTTCTTC
d_gene: TRBD1
v_gene: TRBV4-3
j_gene: TRBJ2-1
abundance: .

CDR3aa: CASSPQQGGREKLFF
CDR3nt: TGCGCCAGCAGCCCACAACAGGGAGGTCGGGAAAAACTGTTTTTT
d_gene: .
v_gene: TRBV4-1
j_gene: TRBJ1-4
abundance: many

CDR3aa: CASSPDSSQPQHF
CDR3nt: TGTGCCAGCAGCCCAGACAGTTCACAGCCCCAGCATTTT
d_gene: .
v_gene: TRBV11-2
j_gene: TRBJ1-5
abundance: few

CDR3aa: CAWSGVAWAEAFF
CDR3nt: TGTGCCTGGAGTGGCGTGGCGTGGGCTGAAGCTTTCTTT
d_gene: .
v_gene: TRBV30
j_gene: TRBJ1-1
abundance: many

CDR3aa: CASSRSSGRAQETQYF
CDR3nt: TGTGCCAGCAGCCGGAGTAGCGGGAGGGCCCAAGAGACCCAGTACTTC
d_gene: TRBD2
v_gene: TRBV7-6
j_gene: TRBJ2-5
abundance: .

CDR3aa: CSASGPGNQPQHF
CDR3nt: TGCAGCGCTTCGGGGCCGGGGAATCAGCCCCAGCATTTT
d_gene: .
v_gene: TRBV29-1
j_gene: TRBJ1-5
abundance: .

CDR3aa: CASSSEREWNEQYF
CDR3nt: TGTGCCAGCAGTTCTGAGCGGGAGTGGAACGAGCAGTACTTC
d_gene: TRBD2
v_gene: TRBV6-2/TRBV6-3
j_gene: TRBJ2-7
abundance: once

CDR3aa: CASSDPWGYNEQFF
CDR3nt: TGCGCCAGCAGTGACCCCTGGGGATACAATGAGCAGTTCTTC
d_gene: .
v_gene: TRBV5-1
j_gene: TRBJ2-1
abundance: few

CDR3aa: CSVEDTAALRYNEQFF
CDR3nt: TGCAGCGTTGAAGACACGGCAGCACTGCGCTACAATGAGCAGTTCTTC
d_gene: .
v_gene: TRBV29-1
j_gene: TRBJ2-1
abundance: many

CDR3aa: CASSLYSITYGYTF
CDR3nt: TGTGCCAGCAGTTTATACTCAATCACCTATGGCTACACCTTC
d_gene: .
v_gene: TRBV28
j_gene: TRBJ1-2
abundance: .

CDR3aa: CASSLAGTPIEQYF
CDR3nt: TGTGCCAGCAGCTTAGCGGGAACCCCAATCGAGCAGTACTTC
d_gene: .
v_gene: TRBV7-2
j_gene: TRBJ2-7
abundance: .

CDR3aa: CSASRGTDYEQYF
CDR3nt: TGCAGTGCTAGTCGGGGGACAGACTACGAGCAGTACTTC
d_gene: .
v_gene: TRBV20-1
j_gene: TRBJ2-7
abundance: many

CDR3aa: CASSLDDNEQFF
CDR3nt: TGTGCCAGCAGCTTAGACGACAATGAGCAGTTCTTC
d_gene: .
v_gene: TRBV7-9
j_gene: TRBJ2-1
abundance: .

CDR3aa: CSAPPWGDTQYF
CDR3nt: TGCAGTGCTCCCCCTTGGGGAGATACGCAGTATTTT
d_gene: .
v_gene: TRBV20-1
j_gene: TRBJ2-3
abundance: many

CDR3aa: CASSPTDQRDGYTF
CDR3nt: TGTGCCAGCAGTCCCACAGACCAAAGAGATGGCTACACCTTC
d_gene: .
v_gene: TRBV12-3/TRBV12-4
j_gene: TRBJ1-2
abundance: .

CDR3aa: CASSLERAFNEKLFF
CDR3nt: TGTGCCAGCAGCTTAGAAAGGGCCTTTAATGAAAAACTGTTTTTT
d_gene: .
v_gene: TRBV7-6
j_gene: TRBJ1-4
abundance: .

CDR3aa: CASSPDRAYADTQYF
CDR3nt: TGTGCCAGCAGTCCGGACAGGGCATATGCAGATACGCAGTATTTT
d_gene: TRBD1
v_gene: TRBV12-3/TRBV12-4
j_gene: TRBJ2-3
abundance: .

CDR3aa: CASSLRPGQPQDTQYF
CDR3nt: TGTGCCAGCAGTTTGCGACCGGGACAGCCCCAAGATACGCAGTATTTT
d_gene: TRBD1
v_gene: TRBV28
j_gene: TRBJ2-3
abundance: few

CDR3aa: CASSGTGTPAYEQYF
CDR3nt: TGTGCCAGCAGCGGTACCGGGACACCGGCCTACGAGCAGTACTTC
d_gene: .
v_gene: TRBV6-1
j_gene: TRBJ2-7
abundance: many

CDR3aa: CASSRKDTNPQYF
CDR3nt: TGTGCCAGCAGCCGTAAAGACACAAATCCGCAGTATTTT
d_gene: .
v_gene: TRBV5-6
j_gene: TRBJ2-3
abundance: .

CDR3aa: CASSPTTGGNTEAFF
CDR3nt: TGTGCCAGCAGCCCCACGACAGGGGGGAACACTGAAGCTTTCTTT
d_gene: TRBD1
v_gene: TRBV7-8
j_gene: TRBJ1-1
abundance: .

CDR3aa: CASNRGRSYEQYF
CDR3nt: TGTGCCAGTAACAGGGGGCGGTCCTACGAGCAGTACTTC
d_gene: TRBD1
v_gene: TRBV28
j_gene: TRBJ2-7
abundance: .

CDR3aa: CASSVAGKGYNEQFF
CDR3nt: TGTGCCAGCAGTGTAGCGGGAAAAGGCTACAATGAGCAGTTCTTC
d_gene: TRBD2
v_gene: TRBV2
j_gene: TRBJ2-1
abundance: once

CDR3aa: CASSGSGRAFSYNEQFF
CDR3nt: TGTGCCAGCAGCGGTAGCGGGAGGGCCTTCTCCTACAATGAGCAGTTCTTC
d_gene: TRBD2
v_gene: TRBV7-9
j_gene: TRBJ2-1
abundance: .

CDR3aa: CASSEHNRVGEPQHF
CDR3nt: TGTGCCAGCAGCGAACATAACAGGGTTGGAGAGCCCCAGCATTTT
d_gene: .
v_gene: TRBV2
j_gene: TRBJ1-5
abundance: few

CDR3aa: CASSSPGQGFAEQYF
CDR3nt: TGTGCCAGCAGTTCACCGGGACAGGGGTTCGCCGAGCAGTACTTC
d_gene: TRBD1
v_gene: TRBV28
j_gene: TRBJ2-7
abundance: few

CDR3aa: CASSSGLQKNTGELFF
CDR3nt: TGTGCCAGCTCAAGTGGACTCCAAAAGAACACCGGGGAGCTGTTTTTT
d_gene: .
v_gene: TRBV18
j_gene: TRBJ2-2
abundance: .

CDR3aa: CASSLTPGAQGNEQYF
CDR3nt: TGCGCCAGCAGCCTAACCCCGGGGGCACAGGGCAACGAGCAGTACTTC
d_gene: .
v_gene: TRBV5-1
j_gene: TRBJ2-7
abundance: .

CDR3aa: CSTPFLSGSQETQYF
CDR3nt: TGCAGTACACCATTCCTTAGCGGGTCACAAGAGACCCAGTACTTC
d_gene: TRBD2
v_gene: TRBV20-1
j_gene: TRBJ2-5
abundance: .

CDR3aa: CASSLVSGTGNTIYF
CDR3nt: TGTGCCAGCAGCTTAGTTTCGGGGACTGGAAACACCATATATTTT
d_gene: .
v_gene: TRBV7-2
j_gene: TRBJ1-3
abundance: many